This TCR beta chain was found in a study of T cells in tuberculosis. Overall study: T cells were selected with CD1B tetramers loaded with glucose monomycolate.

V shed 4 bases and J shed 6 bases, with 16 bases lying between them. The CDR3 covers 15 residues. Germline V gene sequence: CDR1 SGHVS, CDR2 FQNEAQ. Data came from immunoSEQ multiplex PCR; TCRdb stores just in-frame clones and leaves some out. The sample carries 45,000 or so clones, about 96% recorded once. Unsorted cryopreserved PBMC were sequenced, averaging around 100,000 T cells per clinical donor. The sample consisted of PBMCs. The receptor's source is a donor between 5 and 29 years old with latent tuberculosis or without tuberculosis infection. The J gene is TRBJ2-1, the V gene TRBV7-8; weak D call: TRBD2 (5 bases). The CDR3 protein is CASSSTRGRSNEQFF. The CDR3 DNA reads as TGTGCCAGCAGCTCCACCCGTGGGAGATCCAATGAGCAGTTCTTC.